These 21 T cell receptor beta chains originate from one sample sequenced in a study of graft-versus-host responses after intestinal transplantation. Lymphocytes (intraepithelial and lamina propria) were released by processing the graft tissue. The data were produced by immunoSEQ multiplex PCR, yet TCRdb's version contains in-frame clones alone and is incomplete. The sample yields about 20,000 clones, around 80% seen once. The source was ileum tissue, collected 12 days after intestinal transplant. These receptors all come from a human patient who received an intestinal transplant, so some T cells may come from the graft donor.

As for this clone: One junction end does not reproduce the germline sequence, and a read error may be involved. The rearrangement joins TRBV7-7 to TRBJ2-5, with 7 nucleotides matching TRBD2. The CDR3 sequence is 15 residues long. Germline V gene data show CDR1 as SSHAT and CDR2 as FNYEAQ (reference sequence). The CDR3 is CASSLYGGGKETQYF. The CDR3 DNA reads TGTGCTAGCAGCTTATACGGGGGAGGGAAAGAGACCCAGTACTTC. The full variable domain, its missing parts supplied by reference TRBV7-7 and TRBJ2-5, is GAGVSQSPRYKVTKRGQDVTLRCDPISSHATLYWYQQALGQGPEFLTYFNYEAQPDKSGLPSDRFSAERPEGSISTLTIQRTEQRDSAMYRCASSLYGGGKETQYFGPGTRLLVL.

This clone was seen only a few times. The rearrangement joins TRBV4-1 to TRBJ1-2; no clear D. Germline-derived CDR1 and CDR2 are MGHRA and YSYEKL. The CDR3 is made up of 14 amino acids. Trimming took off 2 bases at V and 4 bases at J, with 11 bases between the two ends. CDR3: CASSQPGIGYGYTF. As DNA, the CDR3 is TGCGCCAGCAGCCAACCCGGGATCGGCTATGGCTACACCTTC.

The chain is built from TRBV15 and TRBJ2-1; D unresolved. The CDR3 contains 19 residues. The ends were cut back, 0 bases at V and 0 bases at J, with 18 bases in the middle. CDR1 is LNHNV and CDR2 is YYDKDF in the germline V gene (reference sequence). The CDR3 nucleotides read TGTGCCACCAGCAGAGATGTCGGTACAGCAGACCTCTCCTACAATGAGCAGTTCTTC. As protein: CATSRDVGTADLSYNEQFF. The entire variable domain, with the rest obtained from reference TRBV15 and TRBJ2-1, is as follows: DAMVIQNPRYQVTQFGKPVTLSCSQTLNHNVMYWYQQKSSQAPKLLFHYYDKDFNNEADTPDNFQSRRPNTSFCFLDIRSPGLGDTAMYLCATSRDVGTADLSYNEQFFGPGTRLTVL.

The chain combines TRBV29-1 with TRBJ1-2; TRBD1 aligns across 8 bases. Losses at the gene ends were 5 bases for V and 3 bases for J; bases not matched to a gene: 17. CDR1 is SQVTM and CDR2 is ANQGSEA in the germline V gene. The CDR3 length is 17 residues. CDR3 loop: CSVLHRGMQVRHYGYTF. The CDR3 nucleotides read TGCAGCGTTCTTCACAGGGGGATGCAAGTGCGACACTATGGCTACACCTTC.

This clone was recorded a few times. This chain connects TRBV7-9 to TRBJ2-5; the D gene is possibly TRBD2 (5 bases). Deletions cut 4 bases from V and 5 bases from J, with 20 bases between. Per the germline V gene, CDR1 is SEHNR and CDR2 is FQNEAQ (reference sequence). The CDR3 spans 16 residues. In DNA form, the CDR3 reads TGTGCCAGCAGCTCCCAGCCCTCTCCAGGAGGCGAGACCCAGTACTTC. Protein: CASSSQPSPGGETQYF.

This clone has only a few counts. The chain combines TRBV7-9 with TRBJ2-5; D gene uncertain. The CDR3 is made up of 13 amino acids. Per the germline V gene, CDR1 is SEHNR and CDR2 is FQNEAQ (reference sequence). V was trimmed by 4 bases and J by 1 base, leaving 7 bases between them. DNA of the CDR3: TGTGCCAGCAGCTCCCCGGTCCAAGAGACCCAGTACTTC. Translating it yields CASSSPVQETQYF. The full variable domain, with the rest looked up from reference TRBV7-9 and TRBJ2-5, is DTGVSQNPRHKITKRGQNVTFRCDPISEHNRLYWYRQTLGQGPEFLTYFQNEAQLEKSRLLSDRFSAERPKGSFSTLEIQRTEQGDSAMYLCASSSPVQETQYFGPGTRLLVL.

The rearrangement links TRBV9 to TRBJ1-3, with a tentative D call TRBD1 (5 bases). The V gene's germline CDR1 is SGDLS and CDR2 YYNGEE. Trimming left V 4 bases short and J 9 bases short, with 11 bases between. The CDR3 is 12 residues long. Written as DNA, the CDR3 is TGTGCCAGCAGCCCACCGGGGGTCACCATATATTTT. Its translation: CASSPPGVTIYF. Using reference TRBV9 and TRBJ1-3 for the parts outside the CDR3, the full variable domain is DSGVTQTPKHLITATGQRVTLRCSPRSGDLSVYWYQQSLDQGLQFLIQYYNGEERAKGNILERFSAQQFPDLHSELNLSSLELGDSALYFCASSPPGVTIYFGEGSWLTVV.

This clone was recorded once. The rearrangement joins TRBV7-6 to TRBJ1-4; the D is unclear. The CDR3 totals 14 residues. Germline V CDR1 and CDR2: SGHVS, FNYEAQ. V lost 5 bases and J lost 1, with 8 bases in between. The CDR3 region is CASSLPLTNEKLFF. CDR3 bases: TGTGCCAGCAGCCTACCCCTAACTAATGAAAAACTGTTTTTT.

The CDR3, as DNA: TGCGCCAGCAGCCAAGATCCGGGGGTTTCTGAAGCTTTCTTT. Its protein is CASSQDPGVSEAFF. This chain connects TRBV4-1 to TRBJ1-1; TRBD1 is a possible D gene (5 bases). Trimming stripped 0 bases from V and 6 bases from J, with 11 bases between. This CDR3 region has 14 residues. Per the germline V gene, CDR1 is MGHRA and CDR2 is YSYEKL.

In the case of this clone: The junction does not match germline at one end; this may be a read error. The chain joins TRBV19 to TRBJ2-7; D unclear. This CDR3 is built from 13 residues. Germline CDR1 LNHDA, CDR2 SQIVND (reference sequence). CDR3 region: CASSIASHYERYF. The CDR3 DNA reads TGTGCCAGTAGTATTGCCAGCCACTACGAGCGGTACTTC.

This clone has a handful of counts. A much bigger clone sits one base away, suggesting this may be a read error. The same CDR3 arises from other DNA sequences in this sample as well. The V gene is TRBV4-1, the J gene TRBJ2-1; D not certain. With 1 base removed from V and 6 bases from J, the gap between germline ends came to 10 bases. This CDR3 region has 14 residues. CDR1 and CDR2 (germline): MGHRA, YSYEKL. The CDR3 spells CASSQGLESNEQFF. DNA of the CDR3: TGCGCCAGCAGCCAAGGCCTAGAATCCAATGAGCAGTTCTTC.

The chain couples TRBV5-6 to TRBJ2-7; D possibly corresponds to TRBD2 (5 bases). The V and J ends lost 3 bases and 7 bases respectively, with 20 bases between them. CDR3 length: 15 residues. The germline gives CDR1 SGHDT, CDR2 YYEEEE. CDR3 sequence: CASSSRPGLINEQYF. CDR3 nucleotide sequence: TGTGCCAGCAGCTCCCGACCGGGATTAATAAATGAGCAGTACTTC.

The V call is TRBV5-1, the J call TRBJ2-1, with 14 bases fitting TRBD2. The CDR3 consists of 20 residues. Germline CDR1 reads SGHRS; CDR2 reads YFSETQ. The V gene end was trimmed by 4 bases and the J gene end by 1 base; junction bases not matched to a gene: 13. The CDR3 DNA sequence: TGCGCCAGCAGCCAAACCACGGGACTAGCGGGAGTGGGGTCCTACAATGAGCAGTTCTTC. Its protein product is CASSQTTGLAGVGSYNEQFF.

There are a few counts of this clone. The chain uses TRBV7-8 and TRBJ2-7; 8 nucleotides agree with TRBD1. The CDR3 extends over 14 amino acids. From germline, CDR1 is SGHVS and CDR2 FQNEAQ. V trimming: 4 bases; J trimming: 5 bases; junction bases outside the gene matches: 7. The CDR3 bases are TGTGCCAGCAGCTCCAGGACAGGGACCCACGAGCAGTACTTC. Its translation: CASSSRTGTHEQYF.

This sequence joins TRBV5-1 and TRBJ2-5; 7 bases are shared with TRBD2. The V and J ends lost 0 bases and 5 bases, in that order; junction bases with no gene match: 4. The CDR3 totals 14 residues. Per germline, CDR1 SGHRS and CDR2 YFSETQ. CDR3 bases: TGCGCCAGCAGCTTGGCCTGGGAGGGGGAGACCCAGTACTTC. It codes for CASSLAWEGETQYF.

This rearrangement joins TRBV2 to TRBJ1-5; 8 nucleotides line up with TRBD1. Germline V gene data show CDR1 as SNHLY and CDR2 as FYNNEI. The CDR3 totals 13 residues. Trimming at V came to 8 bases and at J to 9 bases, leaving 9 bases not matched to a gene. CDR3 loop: CASGKQGGGPQHF. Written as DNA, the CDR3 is TGTGCCAGCGGGAAACAGGGGGGTGGGCCCCAGCATTTT.

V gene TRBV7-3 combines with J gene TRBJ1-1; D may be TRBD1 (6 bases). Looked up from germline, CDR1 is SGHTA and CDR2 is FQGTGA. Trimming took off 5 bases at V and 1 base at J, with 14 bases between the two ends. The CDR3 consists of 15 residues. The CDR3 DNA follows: TGTGCCAGCAGCCTAGGGGGACACCAGAACACTGAAGCTTTCTTT. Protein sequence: CASSLGGHQNTEAFF.

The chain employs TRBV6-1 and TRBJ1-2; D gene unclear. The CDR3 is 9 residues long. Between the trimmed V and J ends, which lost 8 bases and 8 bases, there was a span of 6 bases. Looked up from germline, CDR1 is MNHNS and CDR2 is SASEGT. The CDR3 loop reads CASCQGYTF. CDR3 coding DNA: TGTGCCAGCTGCCAGGGCTACACCTTC.

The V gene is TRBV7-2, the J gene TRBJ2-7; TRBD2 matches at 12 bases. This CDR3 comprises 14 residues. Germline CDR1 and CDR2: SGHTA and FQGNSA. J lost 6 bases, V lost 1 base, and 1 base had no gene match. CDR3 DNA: TGTGCCAGCAGCTTAGGACTAGCGGGAGCCGAGCAGTACTTC. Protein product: CASSLGLAGAEQYF.

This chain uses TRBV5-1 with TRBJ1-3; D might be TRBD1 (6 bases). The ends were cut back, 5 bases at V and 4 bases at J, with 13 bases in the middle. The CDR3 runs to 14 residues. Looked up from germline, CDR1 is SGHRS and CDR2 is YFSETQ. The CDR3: CASSAGTSGNTIYF. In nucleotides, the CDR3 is TGCGCCAGCAGTGCCGGGACATCCGGAAACACCATATATTTT.

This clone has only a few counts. Written as DNA, the CDR3 is TGTGCCTGGGAAATTGGAGGGAGAGAAAGGAATGAGCAGTTCTTC. This codes for CAWEIGGRERNEQFF. V gene TRBV30 combines with J gene TRBJ2-1, with D maybe TRBD2 (6 bases). Looked up from germline, CDR1 is GTSNPN and CDR2 is SVGIG (reference sequence). V lost 5 bases to trimming and J lost 7 bases, with 21 bases between them. The CDR3 spans 15 residues.